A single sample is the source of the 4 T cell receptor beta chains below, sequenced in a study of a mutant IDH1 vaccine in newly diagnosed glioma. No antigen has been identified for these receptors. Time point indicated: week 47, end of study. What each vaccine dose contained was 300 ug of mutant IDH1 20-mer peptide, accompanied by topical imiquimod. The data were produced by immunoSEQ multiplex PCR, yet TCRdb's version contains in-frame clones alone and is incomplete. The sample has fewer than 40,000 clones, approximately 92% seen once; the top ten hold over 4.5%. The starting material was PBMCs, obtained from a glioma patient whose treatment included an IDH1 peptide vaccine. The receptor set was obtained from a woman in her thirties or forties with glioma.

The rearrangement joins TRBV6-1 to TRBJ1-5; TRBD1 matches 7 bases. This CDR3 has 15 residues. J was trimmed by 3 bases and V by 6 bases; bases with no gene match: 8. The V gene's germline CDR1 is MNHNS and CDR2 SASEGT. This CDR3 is CASSSTGTPNQPQHF. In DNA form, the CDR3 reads TGTGCCAGCAGCTCGACAGGGACCCCCAATCAGCCCCAGCATTTT.

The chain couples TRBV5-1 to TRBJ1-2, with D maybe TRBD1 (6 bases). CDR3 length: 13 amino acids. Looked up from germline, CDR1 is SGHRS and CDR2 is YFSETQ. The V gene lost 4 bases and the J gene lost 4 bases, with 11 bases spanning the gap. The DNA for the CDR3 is TGCGCCAGCAGCCTGGGGGCCGGCTATGGCTACACCTTC. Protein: CASSLGAGYGYTF.

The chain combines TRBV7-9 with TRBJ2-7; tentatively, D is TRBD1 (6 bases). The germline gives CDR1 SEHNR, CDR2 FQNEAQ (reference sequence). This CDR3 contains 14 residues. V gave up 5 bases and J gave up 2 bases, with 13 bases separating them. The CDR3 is CASSINRVPYEQYF. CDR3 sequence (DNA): TGTGCCAGCAGCATAAACAGGGTACCCTACGAGCAGTACTTC.

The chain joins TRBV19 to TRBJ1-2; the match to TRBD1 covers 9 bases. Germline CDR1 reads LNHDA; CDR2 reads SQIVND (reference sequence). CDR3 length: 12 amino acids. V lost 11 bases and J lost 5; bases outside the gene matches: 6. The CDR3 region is CASETGGYGYTF. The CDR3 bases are TGTGCCTCTGAGACAGGGGGGTATGGCTACACCTTC.